This T cell receptor (beta chain) was observed in a study of T-cell reconstitution after alpha-beta-depleted transplantation in children. General study results and limits: A year had passed since transplant, and T-cell counts and diversity by then came mostly from newly produced T cells. It was reported that alpha-beta T cells came from several hundred expanded graft clones (about two months after transplant). Certain patients had high TCRbeta diversity at day 60, and it came from recipient T cells and thymic progenitors that survived.

Unique molecular identifiers were built into the TCRbeta library. Each CDR3 protein gets one entry after TCRdb re-called the PCR reads with MiXCR. This table has fewer than 550,000 distinct CDR3 sequences, roughly a tenth appearing once. In this sample, this clonotype turned up many times. As yet, its antigen is unknown. This TCR was recovered from a child aged 2 to 15 with inherited bone marrow failure, due to receive a stem cell transplant. The specimen comprised PBMCs, sampled before TCRalphabeta/CD19-depleted stem cell transplant.

CDR3 bases: TGTGCCAGCAGTGGACGGGGGGCGGCTGGGGCCAACGTCCTGACTTTC. As protein: CASSGRGAAGANVLTF. The J gene is TRBJ2-6, the V gene TRBV28, with a possible D match to TRBD2 (7 bases). The CDR3 consists of 16 residues. Per germline, CDR1 MDHEN and CDR2 SYDVKM. The V and J ends lost 5 bases and 2 bases respectively, with 13 bases between them.